This T cell receptor (beta chain) was captured in a study of blood T cell repertoires in COVID-19. Study in general: Nucleic acid was either cDNA or gDNA, and it came from T cells, B-cell-depleted T cells, or PBMCs.

Germline-derived CDR1 and CDR2 are LNHDA and SQIVND (reference sequence). The CDR3 consists of 14 residues. J lost 2 bases, V lost 5 bases, and 6 bases had no gene match. Source study methods: Cell counts per sample came from amplifying reference gene primers. Sequenced by immunoSEQ multiplex PCR; TCRdb stores in-frame clones only, minus some. V and J calls and clone size follow that table, whereas D and trimming were derived from the DNA. Among a few hundred thousand clones, 70% to 90% were seen once, and the ten largest hold around 0.78%. The chain joins TRBV19 to TRBJ2-7, with 7 bases matching TRBD2. The receptor was derived from a woman aged 25 to 39 with acute or convalescent COVID-19. Sequencing was done on a sample of peripheral blood. The CDR3 loop is CASSPTSYTYEQYF. The CDR3 coding sequence is TGTGCCAGTAGTCCGACTAGCTACACCTACGAGCAGTACTTC. The whole variable domain, remainder taken from reference TRBV19 and TRBJ2-7, is DGGITQSPKYLFRKEGQNVTLSCEQNLNHDAMYWYRQDPGQGLRLIYYSQIVNDFQKGDIAEGYSVSREKKESFPLTVTSAQKNPTAFYLCASSPTSYTYEQYFGPGTRLTVT.